This T cell receptor (beta chain) derives from a study of T cell changes during pregnancy in multiple sclerosis. Repertoires were generated with immunoSEQ multiplex PCR, while TCRdb's copy carries only in-frame clones and drops some. The sample has 40,000 to 60,000 clones; under 90% are singletons. Sample: peripheral blood, taken in the first trimester of pregnancy. This clonotype originated in a female donor in good health, enrolled as a control in a pregnancy study.

This chain's CDR3 is CASSRNRGPGQGTEAFF. The DNA of the CDR3 is TGTGCCAGCAGCCGCAATAGGGGTCCGGGACAGGGGACTGAAGCTTTCTTT. V usage is TRBV4-2 and J usage is TRBJ1-1; 10 nucleotides agree with TRBD1. Unmatched junction bases numbered 13, after V lost 4 bases and J lost 5 bases. The CDR3 totals 17 residues. Germline CDR1 is LGHNA and CDR2 is YNFKEQ.